Each of the 14 T cell receptor beta chains below was sequenced from the same sample in a study of shared clonotypes between healthy human individuals. TCRdb's copy holds only in-frame clones and misses some; the assay was immunoSEQ multiplex PCR. Of more than 400,000 clones listed, 96% are singletons. What was sequenced was naive CD4+ T cells sorted from blood. Subset indicated: CD45RA+ positively selected. The origin of the receptors is a woman aged 25-40 years in good health.

The chain has TRBV30 and TRBJ2-2, with 9 bases matching TRBD1. Germline lookup yields CDR1 GTSNPN and CDR2 SVGIG (reference sequence). The CDR3 consists of 13 residues. Losses at the gene ends were 3 bases for V and 6 bases for J; bases not matched to a gene: 2. CDR3 in amino acids: CAWSRTGAGELFF. CDR3 nucleotide sequence: TGTGCCTGGAGCCGGACAGGGGCCGGGGAGCTGTTTTTT. The full variable domain, its missing parts supplied by reference TRBV30 and TRBJ2-2, is SQTIHQWPATLVQPVGSPLSLECTVEGTSNPNLYWYRQAAGRGLQLLFYSVGIGQISSEVPQNLSASRPQDRQFILSSKKLLLSDSGFYLCAWSRTGAGELFFGEGSRLTVL.

The V and J genes are TRBV28 and TRBJ2-7; TRBD2 aligns across 12 bases. J gave up 7 bases and V 6 bases, and 10 bases lay outside the gene matches. This CDR3 region has 15 residues. The germline V gene has CDR1 MDHEN and CDR2 SYDVKM. CDR3 in amino acids: CASRLAGGVDEEQYF. CDR3 sequence (DNA): TGTGCCAGCAGGCTAGCGGGAGGGGTGGACGAGGAGCAGTACTTC. The whole variable domain, remainder taken from reference TRBV28 and TRBJ2-7, is DVKVTQSSRYLVKRTGEKVFLECVQDMDHENMFWYRQDPGLGLRLIYFSYDVKMKEKGDIPEGYSVSREKKERFSLILESASTNQTSMYLCASRLAGGVDEEQYFGPGTRLTVT.

This chain links TRBV28 with TRBJ1-4; D is undetermined. CDR3 length: 13 amino acids. Deletions cut 6 bases from V and 8 bases from J, with 13 bases between. Germline V CDR1 and CDR2: MDHEN, SYDVKM. The CDR3 is CASRRASTEKLFF. In DNA, the CDR3 is TGTGCCAGCAGAAGGGCCAGTACCGAAAAACTGTTTTTT.

This rearrangement joins TRBV5-4 to TRBJ2-6, with 12 bases lining up with TRBD1. CDR1 SGHNT and CDR2 YYREEE come from the germline V gene (reference sequence). The CDR3 covers 17 residues. With V trimmed by 4 bases and J by 1 base, 3 bases remained unmatched. The CDR3 here is CASSTGQGASGANVLTF. CDR3 nucleotide sequence: TGTGCCAGCAGCACGGGACAGGGGGCGTCTGGGGCCAACGTCCTGACTTTC.

The chain joins TRBV4-2 to TRBJ1-5, with D unresolved. CDR1 is LGHNA and CDR2 is YNFKEQ in the germline V gene. The CDR3 runs to 13 residues. The V gene lost 1 base and the J gene lost 8 bases, with 9 bases spanning the gap. The CDR3 DNA reads TGTGCCAGCAGCCAAGCTCCGCCTAAGCCCCAGCATTTT. Encoded protein: CASSQAPPKPQHF.

The chain links TRBV18 to TRBJ2-7, with 9 positions matching TRBD2. The CDR3 has 15 amino acids. From germline, CDR1 is KGHSH and CDR2 LQKENI. Germline trimming cut 2 bases from V and 3 bases from J; bases unmatched to any gene: 5. The CDR3, as DNA: TGTGCCAGCTCACCAAGGACTAGCGCGAACTACGAGCAGTACTTC. It is translated as CASSPRTSANYEQYF.

This clone showed up just once. This chain connects TRBV5-1 to TRBJ2-3; D might be TRBD2 (5 bases). Deletions cut 0 bases from V and 5 bases from J, with 16 bases between. Germline loops: CDR1 SGHRS, CDR2 YFSETQ. The CDR3 has 16 residues. The CDR3 reads CASSLARALAVDTQYF. CDR3 nucleotides: TGCGCCAGCAGCTTGGCCCGCGCCCTAGCAGTAGATACGCAGTATTTT.

V and J are TRBV7-9 and TRBJ2-5; D unresolved. Germline-derived CDR1 and CDR2 are SEHNR and FQNEAQ (reference sequence). This CDR3 has 11 amino acids. The V and J ends lost 7 bases and 4 bases respectively, with 7 bases between them. The CDR3 is CASTPVETQYF. In nucleotides, the CDR3 is TGTGCCAGCACCCCGGTAGAGACCCAGTACTTC. The full variable domain, completed using reference TRBV7-9 and TRBJ2-5, is DTGVSQNPRHKITKRGQNVTFRCDPISEHNRLYWYRQTLGQGPEFLTYFQNEAQLEKSRLLSDRFSAERPKGSFSTLEIQRTEQGDSAMYLCASTPVETQYFGPGTRLLVL.

The chain is built from TRBV2 and TRBJ2-7, with D unresolved. Per the germline V gene, CDR1 is SNHLY and CDR2 is FYNNEI. V lost 6 bases and J 1 base, leaving 7 bases between the germline ends. CDR3 size: 12 residues. CDR3 coding DNA: TGTGCCAGCAGCCAGGATTCCTACGAGCAGTACTTC. Amino acid sequence: CASSQDSYEQYF.

V is TRBV5-7 and J is TRBJ1-5, with D possibly being TRBD1 (6 bases). TRBV5-7 is classed as an ORF, of uncertain function. The CDR3 has 15 amino acids. V lost 3 bases to trimming and J lost 7 bases, with 17 bases between them. The CDR3 region is CASSWGPGLGQPQHF. The CDR3 bases are TGTGCCAGCAGCTGGGGGCCGGGGCTGGGGCAGCCCCAGCATTTT.

The gene calls are TRBV5-6 and TRBJ1-2; no clear D gene. Trimming took 4 bases from V and 1 from J, leaving 8 bases between them. The CDR3 sequence is 13 residues long. Germline-derived CDR1 and CDR2 are SGHDT and YYEEEE. The CDR3 DNA is TGTGCCAGCAGCCTACTCCGTAACTATGGCTACACCTTC. It yields the protein CASSLLRNYGYTF. Filled out from reference TRBV5-6 and TRBJ1-2, the complete variable domain reads DAGVTQSPTHLIKTRGQQVTLRCSPKSGHDTVSWYQQALGQGPQFIFQYYEEEERQRGNFPDRFSGHQFPNYSSELNVNALLLGDSALYLCASSLLRNYGYTFGSGTRLTVV.

This chain joins TRBV19 and TRBJ2-5; possibly TRBD2 for D (7 bases). The J call may be faulty, since TRBJ2-7 better matches the DNA end. This CDR3 contains 16 residues. Germline V gene data show CDR1 as LNHDA and CDR2 as SQIVND (reference sequence). The CDR3 reads CASSMSGGGTPYEQYF. DNA of the CDR3: TGTGCCAGTAGTATGTCGGGGGGCGGAACCCCCTACGAGCAGTACTTC.

The chain recombines TRBV6-6 with TRBJ1-2, with D perhaps TRBD1 (6 bases). CDR3 length: 13 residues. In germline, CDR1 is MNHNY, CDR2 SVGAGI (reference sequence). V was shortened by 0 bases and J by 6 bases, with 8 bases between the two germline ends. As DNA, the CDR3 is TGTGCCAGCAGTTACTCCGGACAGAATGGCTACACCTTC. Residues: CASSYSGQNGYTF.

The rearrangement joins TRBV28 to TRBJ2-3; possible D gene TRBD2, 5 bases. Germline CDR1 is MDHEN and CDR2 is SYDVKM. This CDR3 contains 16 residues. The V end lost 1 base, the J end lost 2 bases, and 13 bases lay between the germline ends. The DNA of the CDR3 is TGTGCCAGCAGTTTATTGTCGGGGATACTCACAGATACGCAGTATTTT. It codes for CASSLLSGILTDTQYF. Filled out from reference TRBV28 and TRBJ2-3, the complete variable domain reads DVKVTQSSRYLVKRTGEKVFLECVQDMDHENMFWYRQDPGLGLRLIYFSYDVKMKEKGDIPEGYSVSREKKERFSLILESASTNQTSMYLCASSLLSGILTDTQYFGPGTRLTVL.